Shown below are 13 T cell receptor beta chains from a single sample sequenced in a study of cytomegalovirus exposure and HLA in healthy donors. The PCR made use of 60 Vbeta and 13 Jbeta primers. The data were produced by immunoSEQ multiplex PCR, yet TCRdb's version contains in-frame clones alone and is incomplete. Of 130,000 or so clones in the sample, around 80% were seen once. The specimen sequenced was PBMCs. These receptors all stem from a woman between 35 and 50 years old in good health and CMV-seronegative.

CDR3 amino acids: CATIQGVKAEAFF. The CDR3 DNA follows: TGTGCCACCATTCAGGGGGTTAAGGCTGAAGCTTTCTTT. This chain uses TRBV7-9 with TRBJ1-1; 7 bases fit TRBD1. The CDR3 has 13 amino acids. Losses at the gene ends were 10 bases for V and 6 bases for J; bases not matched to a gene: 11. The germline CDR1 and CDR2 sequences are SEHNR and FQNEAQ (reference sequence).

J is TRBJ1-5 and V is TRBV2, with TRBD1 as a possible D gene (5 bases). V was shortened by 7 bases and J by 2 bases, with 12 bases between the two germline ends. Germline V CDR1 and CDR2: SNHLY, FYNNEI. The CDR3 is made up of 14 amino acids. DNA for the CDR3: TGTGCCAGCAACATTGGGGCCGGCAATCAGCCCCAGCATTTT. It codes for CASNIGAGNQPQHF.

The CDR3: CASSLAGKNEQFF. The CDR3 DNA reads as TGCGCCAGCAGCTTGGCGGGGAAGAATGAGCAGTTCTTC. The chain joins TRBV5-1 to TRBJ2-1; possibly TRBD2 for D (5 bases). The length of the CDR3 is 13 residues. Germline V gene data show CDR1 as SGHRS and CDR2 as YFSETQ. V was trimmed by 0 bases and J by 7 bases, leaving 8 bases between them.

V and J are TRBV28 and TRBJ1-2; TRBD1 aligns across 10 bases. Unmatched junction bases numbered 11, after V lost 5 bases and J lost 8 bases. There are 15 residues in the CDR3. Germline V gives CDR1 MDHEN, CDR2 SYDVKM. In DNA form, the CDR3 reads TGTGCCAGCAGTCAGGCCGACAGGGGGCGAGTCGGCTACACCTTC. It yields the protein CASSQADRGRVGYTF.

V is TRBV13 and J is TRBJ2-1; 13 bases agree with TRBD2. The CDR3 is made up of 16 amino acids. CDR1 and CDR2 (germline): PRHDT, FYEKMQ (reference sequence). The trim removed 7 bases at V and 6 bases at J, leaving 9 bases unmatched. The CDR3 reads CASKETSGRTGNEQFF. As DNA, the CDR3 is TGTGCCAGCAAGGAGACTAGCGGGAGGACAGGCAATGAGCAGTTCTTC. The entire variable domain, with the rest obtained from reference TRBV13 and TRBJ2-1, is as follows: AAGVIQSPRHLIKEKRETATLKCYPIPRHDTVYWYQQGPGQDPQFLISFYEKMQSDKGSIPDRFSAQQFSDYHSELNMSSLELGDSALYFCASKETSGRTGNEQFFGPGTRLTVL.

V is TRBV9 and J is TRBJ1-3, with D perhaps matching TRBD1 (6 bases). The length of the CDR3 is 14 residues. Germline CDR1 SGDLS, CDR2 YYNGEE. Trimming stripped 2 bases from V and 0 bases from J, with 6 bases between. For the CDR3, the DNA is TGTGCCAGCAGCGTGGACAGCTCTGGAAACACCATATATTTT. It codes for CASSVDSSGNTIYF.

The chain employs TRBV11-2 and TRBJ1-2; TRBD1 matches 8 bases. The CDR3 is 16 amino acids. With V trimmed by 2 bases and J by 1 base, 6 bases remained unmatched. Germline CDR1 reads SGHAT; CDR2 reads FQNNGV. CDR3 DNA sequence: TGTGCCAGCAGCTTAAGCCGGGACAGGATTAACTATGGCTACACCTTC. Its protein is CASSLSRDRINYGYTF. The entire variable domain, with the rest obtained from reference TRBV11-2 and TRBJ1-2, is as follows: EAGVAQSPRYKIIEKRQSVAFWCNPISGHATLYWYQQILGQGPKLLIQFQNNGVVDDSQLPKDRFSAERLKGVDSTLKIQPAKLEDSAVYLCASSLSRDRINYGYTFGSGTRLTVV.

The chain is built from TRBV28 and TRBJ2-3; 16 nucleotides align to TRBD2. Germline V CDR1 and CDR2: MDHEN, SYDVKM. The CDR3 is 17 residues long. Trimming removed 7 bases from V and 6 bases from J; junction bases left unmatched: 10. The CDR3 nucleotides are TGTGCCAGCACCTTGGGACTAGCGGGAGGGTTAGTGGATACGCAGTATTTT. This translates into CASTLGLAGGLVDTQYF.

The CDR3 DNA is TGCAGCGTCCTTGACAATGAGCAGTTCTTC. Protein product: CSVLDNEQFF. The chain combines TRBV29-1 with TRBJ2-1; no clear D gene. CDR1 is SQVTM, CDR2 ANQGSEA, per germline. This CDR3 region has 10 residues. V was shortened by 6 bases and J by 5 bases, with 5 bases between the two germline ends.

This chain uses TRBV28 with TRBJ1-2, with 8 bases fitting TRBD1. CDR1 is MDHEN, CDR2 SYDVKM, per germline. The CDR3 has 14 amino acids. The V and J ends lost 7 bases and 5 bases, in that order; junction bases with no gene match: 9. The CDR3 sequence is CASKPRTGLYGYTF. The CDR3 nucleotides are TGTGCCAGCAAGCCCCGGACAGGGTTGTATGGCTACACCTTC.

This clone showed up just once. The rearrangement uses TRBV6-5 and TRBJ2-5; 9 nucleotides agree with TRBD2. CDR1 and CDR2 from the germline V gene are MNHEY and SVGAGI. Trimming cost V 6 bases and J 3 bases; bases outside gene matches: 8. The CDR3 is made up of 15 amino acids. In DNA, the CDR3 is TGTGCCAGCAGACCCATCGCTAGCGGGGAAGAGACCCAGTACTTC. This codes for CASRPIASGEETQYF.

On this clone: Within the sample, other DNA sequences also encode this same CDR3. The chain has TRBV7-9 and TRBJ2-7; 10 nucleotides line up with TRBD2. The germline V gene encodes CDR1 SEHNR and CDR2 FQNEAQ (reference sequence). The CDR3 length is 17 residues. V was pared by 5 bases and J by 7 bases, with 17 bases of the junction left unmatched. The CDR3 loop reads CASSLPIRLAGAGEQYF. The CDR3 nucleotides read TGTGCCAGCAGCCTCCCCATACGGCTAGCGGGAGCCGGTGAGCAGTACTTC.

The J gene is TRBJ2-1, the V gene TRBV6-5; possible D gene TRBD1, 6 bases. In germline, CDR1 is MNHEY, CDR2 SVGAGI. This CDR3 is 14 amino acids long. Trimming cost V 10 bases and J 0 bases, with 13 bases left between them. The CDR3: CATWGQPSYNEQFF. The CDR3 coding sequence is TGTGCCACCTGGGGGCAACCCTCCTACAATGAGCAGTTCTTC.